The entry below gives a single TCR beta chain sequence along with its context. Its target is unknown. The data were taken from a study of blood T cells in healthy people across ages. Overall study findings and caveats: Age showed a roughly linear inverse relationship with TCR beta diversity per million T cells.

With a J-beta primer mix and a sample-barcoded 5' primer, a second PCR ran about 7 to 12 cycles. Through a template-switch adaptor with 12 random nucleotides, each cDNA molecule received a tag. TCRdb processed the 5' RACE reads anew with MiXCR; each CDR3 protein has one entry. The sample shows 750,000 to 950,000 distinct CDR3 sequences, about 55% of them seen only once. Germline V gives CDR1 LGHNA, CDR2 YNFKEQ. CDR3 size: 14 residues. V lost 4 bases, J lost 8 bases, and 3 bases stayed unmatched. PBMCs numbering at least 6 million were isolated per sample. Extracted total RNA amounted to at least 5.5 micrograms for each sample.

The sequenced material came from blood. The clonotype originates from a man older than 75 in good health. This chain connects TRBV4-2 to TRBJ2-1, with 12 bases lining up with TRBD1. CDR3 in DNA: TGTGCCAGCAGCCGTGGGACAGGGGGCGATGAGCAGTTCTTC. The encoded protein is CASSRGTGGDEQFF.